Reported below is one T cell receptor (beta chain). Its antigen is not known. Naive CD8 cells lacked CD45RO, underwent positive selection for CCR7 and left out terminally differentiated effector memory CD45RA+ cells. This entry is derived from a study of shared clonotypes between healthy human individuals. The study's findings and limits: Shared clonotypes: roughly 4.7% naive CD4, roughly 3.5% naive CD8, 2.3% memory CD4, roughly 0.4% memory CD8. Sampling involved blood alone; tissue repertoires likely differ.

Replicate PCRs run on sorted subsets employed approximately 200 ng DNA, tens of thousands of T cell genomes. Profiling relied on immunoSEQ multiplex PCR, and the TCRdb table lists in-frame clones only, not all of them. Among around 1.9 million clones listed, approximately 94% were seen once. The germline V gene has CDR1 MDHEN and CDR2 SYDVKM. The CDR3 is made up of 15 amino acids. With 7 bases clipped from V and 0 bases from J, the junction kept 6 bases outside the gene matches. This sequence was found in a man aged 18 to 30 in good health. Some clones in this sample may be carry-over from other donors' samples. Sequenced sample: naive CD8+ T cells from PBMCs. V usage is TRBV28 and J usage is TRBJ1-3; 7 bases line up with TRBD1. Here the CDR3 DNA reads TGTGCCAGCACCGGGACAGTCGACTCTGGAAACACCATATATTTT. This encodes CASTGTVDSGNTIYF.